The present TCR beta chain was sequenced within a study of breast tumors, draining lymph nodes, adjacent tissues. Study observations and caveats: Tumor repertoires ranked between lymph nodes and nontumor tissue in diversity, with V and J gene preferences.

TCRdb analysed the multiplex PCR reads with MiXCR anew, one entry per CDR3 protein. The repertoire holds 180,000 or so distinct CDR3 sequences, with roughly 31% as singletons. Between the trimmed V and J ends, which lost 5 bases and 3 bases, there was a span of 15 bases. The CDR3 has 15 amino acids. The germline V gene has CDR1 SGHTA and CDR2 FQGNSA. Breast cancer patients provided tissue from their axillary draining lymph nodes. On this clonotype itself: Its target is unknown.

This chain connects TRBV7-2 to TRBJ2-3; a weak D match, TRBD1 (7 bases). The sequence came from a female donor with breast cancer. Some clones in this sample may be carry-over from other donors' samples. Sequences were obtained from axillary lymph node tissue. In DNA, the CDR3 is TGTGCCAGCAGCGCGGGGCCAGGGGGAACAGATACGCAGTATTTT. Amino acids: CASSAGPGGTDTQYF.